These T cell receptor beta chains were read from a single sample in a study of human thymus T cells. The method was immunoSEQ multiplex PCR; TCRdb's version includes in-frame clones alone and lacks a portion of them. Seen here are under 95,000 clones, roughly 96% observed once, and the top ten hold about 0.03%. Sequenced sample: thymus tissue. These receptors originate from a girl in the first two years of life with a congenital heart defect but otherwise immunologically healthy. Both conserved end residues are part of each CDR3. Fields, in order: CDR3 length, D gene, clone size, J gene, V gene, CDR3 protein, CDR3 DNA. The D gene is left open where the match is weak. Clone size, where shown, is once, few, many, or a class for clones that have expanded.

CDR3 length: 17; D gene: TRBD2; clone size: -; J gene: TRBJ2-1; V gene: TRBV5-1; CDR3 protein: CASSLPPGTSRDNEQFF; CDR3 DNA: TGCGCCAGCAGCTTGCCGCCGGGGACTAGCCGCGACAATGAGCAGTTCTTC
CDR3 length: 12; D gene: -; clone size: once; J gene: TRBJ1-1; V gene: TRBV5-8; CDR3 protein: CASSLIGYEAFF; CDR3 DNA: TGTGCCAGCAGCTTGATTGGATATGAAGCTTTCTTT
CDR3 length: 16; D gene: TRBD1; clone size: -; J gene: TRBJ1-4; V gene: TRBV18; CDR3 protein: CASSPPLDRGGEKLFF; CDR3 DNA: TGTGCCAGCTCACCGCCCCTGGACAGGGGGGGTGAAAAACTGTTTTTT
CDR3 length: 15; D gene: TRBD1; clone size: -; J gene: TRBJ1-1; V gene: TRBV28; CDR3 protein: CASSTGGRPSRPAFF; CDR3 DNA: TGTGCCAGCAGTACAGGGGGCCGCCCATCCAGGCCAGCTTTCTTT
CDR3 length: 15; D gene: TRBD1; clone size: -; J gene: TRBJ2-7; V gene: TRBV11-2; CDR3 protein: CASSFLDRGRYEQYF; CDR3 DNA: TGTGCCAGCAGCTTCCTTGACAGGGGTCGGTACGAGCAGTACTTC
CDR3 length: 12; D gene: -; clone size: -; J gene: TRBJ2-2; V gene: TRBV19; CDR3 protein: CASSTRTGELFF; CDR3 DNA: TGTGCCAGTAGTACTCGCACCGGGGAGCTGTTTTTT
CDR3 length: 12; D gene: -; clone size: -; J gene: TRBJ1-2; V gene: TRBV25-1; CDR3 protein: CASGGRFYGYTF; CDR3 DNA: TGTGCCAGCGGCGGACGGTTCTATGGCTACACCTTC
CDR3 length: 15; D gene: -; clone size: -; J gene: TRBJ2-5; V gene: TRBV13; CDR3 protein: CASSRQTLVPETQYF; CDR3 DNA: TGTGCCAGCAGCCGCCAGACATTGGTGCCAGAGACCCAGTACTTC
CDR3 length: 20; D gene: TRBD2; clone size: -; J gene: TRBJ2-3; V gene: TRBV7-6; CDR3 protein: CASSYDSATSGSLGTDTQYF; CDR3 DNA: TGTGCCAGCAGCTATGACTCCGCAACTAGCGGGAGTTTGGGCACAGATACGCAGTATTTT
CDR3 length: 13; D gene: -; clone size: -; J gene: TRBJ1-1; V gene: TRBV10-3; CDR3 protein: CAISIHLNTEAFF; CDR3 DNA: TGTGCCATCAGTATACACCTGAACACTGAAGCTTTCTTT
CDR3 length: 14; D gene: TRBD1; clone size: -; J gene: TRBJ1-5; V gene: TRBV5-4; CDR3 protein: CASSDRDFGQPQHF; CDR3 DNA: TGTGCCAGCAGCGACAGGGATTTCGGACAGCCCCAGCATTTT